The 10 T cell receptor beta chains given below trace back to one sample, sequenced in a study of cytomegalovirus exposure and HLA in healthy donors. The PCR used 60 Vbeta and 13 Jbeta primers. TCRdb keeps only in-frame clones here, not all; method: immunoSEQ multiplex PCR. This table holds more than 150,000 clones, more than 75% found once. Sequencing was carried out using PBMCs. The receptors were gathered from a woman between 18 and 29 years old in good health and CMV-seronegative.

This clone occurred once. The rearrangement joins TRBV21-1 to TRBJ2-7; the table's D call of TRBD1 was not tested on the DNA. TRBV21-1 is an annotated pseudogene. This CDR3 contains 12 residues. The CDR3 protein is CASSLSSYEQYF. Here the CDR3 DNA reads TGTGCCAGCAGCCTCAGCTCCTACGAGCAGTACTTC.

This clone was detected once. In DNA form, the CDR3 reads TGTGCCAGCAGCAGATCCGGGACAGAGTATCAGCCCCAGCATTTT. Its protein is CASSRSGTEYQPQHF. The chain combines TRBV9 with TRBJ1-5; TRBD1 aligns across 7 bases. Germline assignment: CDR1 SGDLS and CDR2 YYNGEE. The junction had 9 bases not matched to a gene; V was cut back by 4 bases and J by 5 bases. There are 15 residues in the CDR3.

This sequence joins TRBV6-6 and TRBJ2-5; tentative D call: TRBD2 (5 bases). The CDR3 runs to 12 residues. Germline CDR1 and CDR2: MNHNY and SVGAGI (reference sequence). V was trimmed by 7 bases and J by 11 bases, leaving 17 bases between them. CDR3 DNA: TGTGCCAGCAACAGCCTTTTGTGGGAGCAGTACTTC. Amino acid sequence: CASNSLLWEQYF.

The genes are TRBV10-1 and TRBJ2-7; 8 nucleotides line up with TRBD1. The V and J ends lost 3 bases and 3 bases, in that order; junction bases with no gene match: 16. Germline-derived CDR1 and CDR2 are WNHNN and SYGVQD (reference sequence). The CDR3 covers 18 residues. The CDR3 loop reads CASSEGQGNTFNYYEQYF. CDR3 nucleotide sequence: TGCGCCAGCAGTGAAGGACAGGGCAACACCTTCAATTACTACGAGCAGTACTTC.

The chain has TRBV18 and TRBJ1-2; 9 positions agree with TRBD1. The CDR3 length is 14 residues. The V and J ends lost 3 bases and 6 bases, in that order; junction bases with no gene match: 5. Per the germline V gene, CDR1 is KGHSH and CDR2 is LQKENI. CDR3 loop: CASSPSRTGDGYTF. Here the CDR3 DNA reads TGTGCCAGCTCACCTTCCAGGACAGGGGATGGCTACACCTTC.

The DNA for the CDR3 is TGCGCCAGCAGCCAAGAAAGCCTGGGGACACTAACTAATGAAAAACTGTTTTTT. This gives the protein CASSQESLGTLTNEKLFF. The chain couples TRBV4-3 to TRBJ1-4; D perhaps matches TRBD1 (6 bases). Germline loops: CDR1 LGHNA, CDR2 YSLEER. V was shortened by 0 bases and J by 1 base, with 15 bases between the two germline ends. This CDR3 has 18 amino acids.

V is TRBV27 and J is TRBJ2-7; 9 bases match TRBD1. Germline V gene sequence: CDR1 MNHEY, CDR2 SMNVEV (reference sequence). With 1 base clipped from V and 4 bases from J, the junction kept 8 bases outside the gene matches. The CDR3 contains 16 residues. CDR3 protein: CASSLLTGTGPYEQYF. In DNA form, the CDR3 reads TGTGCCAGCAGTTTATTAACCGGGACAGGGCCTTACGAGCAGTACTTC.

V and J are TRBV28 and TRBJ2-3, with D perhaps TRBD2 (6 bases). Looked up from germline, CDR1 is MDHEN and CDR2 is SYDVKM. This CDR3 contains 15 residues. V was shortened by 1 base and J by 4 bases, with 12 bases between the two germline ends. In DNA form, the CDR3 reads TGTGCCAGCAGTTTATTGGGGCGGGAATCAGATACGCAGTATTTT. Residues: CASSLLGRESDTQYF.

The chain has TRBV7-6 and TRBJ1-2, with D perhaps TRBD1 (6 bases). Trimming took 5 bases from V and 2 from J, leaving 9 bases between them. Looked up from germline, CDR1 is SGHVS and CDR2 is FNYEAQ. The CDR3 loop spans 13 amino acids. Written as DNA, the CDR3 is TGTGCCAGCAGCCCTGGACAGAACTATGGCTACACCTTC. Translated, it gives CASSPGQNYGYTF.

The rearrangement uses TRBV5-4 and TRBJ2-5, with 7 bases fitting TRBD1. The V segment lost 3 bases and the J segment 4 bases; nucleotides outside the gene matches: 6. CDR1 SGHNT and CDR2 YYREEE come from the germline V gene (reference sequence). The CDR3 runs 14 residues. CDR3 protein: CASSSTGTGETQYF. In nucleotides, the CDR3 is TGTGCCAGCAGCTCGACAGGGACGGGAGAGACCCAGTACTTC. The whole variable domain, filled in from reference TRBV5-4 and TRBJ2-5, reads ETGVTQSPTHLIKTRGQQVTLRCSSQSGHNTVSWYQQALGQGPQFIFQYYREEENGRGNFPPRFSGLQFPNYSSELNVNALELDDSALYLCASSSTGTGETQYFGPGTRLLVL.